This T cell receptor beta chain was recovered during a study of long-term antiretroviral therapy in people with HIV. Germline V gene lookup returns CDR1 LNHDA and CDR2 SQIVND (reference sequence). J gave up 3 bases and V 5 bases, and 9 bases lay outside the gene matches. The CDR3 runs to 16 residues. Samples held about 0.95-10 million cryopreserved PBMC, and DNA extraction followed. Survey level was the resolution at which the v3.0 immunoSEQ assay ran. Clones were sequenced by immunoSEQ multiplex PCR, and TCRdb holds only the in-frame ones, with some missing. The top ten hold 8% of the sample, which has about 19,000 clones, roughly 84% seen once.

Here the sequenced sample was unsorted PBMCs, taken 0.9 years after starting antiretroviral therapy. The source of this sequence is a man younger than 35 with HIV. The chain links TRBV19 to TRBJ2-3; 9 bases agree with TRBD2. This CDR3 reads CASSQGLAGGTDTQYF. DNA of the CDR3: TGTGCCAGTAGTCAAGGGCTTGCGGGGGGGACAGATACGCAGTATTTT. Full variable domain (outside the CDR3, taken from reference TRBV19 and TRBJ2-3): DGGITQSPKYLFRKEGQNVTLSCEQNLNHDAMYWYRQDPGQGLRLIYYSQIVNDFQKGDIAEGYSVSREKKESFPLTVTSAQKNPTAFYLCASSQGLAGGTDTQYFGPGTRLTVL.